The clone carrying this T cell receptor beta chain was counted only a few times. Each CDR3 protein gets one entry after TCRdb re-called the RT-PCR reads with MiXCR. The table shows about 700,000 distinct CDR3 sequences, with 14% occurring only once. The TCR was taken from a female donor in good health, serving as a healthy control. The sequencing sample was made of memory CD4+ T cells from blood.

The DNA for the CDR3 is TGCGCCAGCAGCCAAGCGGTCCTAATGAACACTGAAGCTTTCTTT. Translation gives CASSQAVLMNTEAFF. This chain connects TRBV4-3 to TRBJ1-1; D is unclear. The CDR3 is 15 residues long. The germline CDR1 and CDR2 sequences are LGHNA and YSLEER. V lost 1 base to trimming and J lost 0 bases, with 9 bases between them.